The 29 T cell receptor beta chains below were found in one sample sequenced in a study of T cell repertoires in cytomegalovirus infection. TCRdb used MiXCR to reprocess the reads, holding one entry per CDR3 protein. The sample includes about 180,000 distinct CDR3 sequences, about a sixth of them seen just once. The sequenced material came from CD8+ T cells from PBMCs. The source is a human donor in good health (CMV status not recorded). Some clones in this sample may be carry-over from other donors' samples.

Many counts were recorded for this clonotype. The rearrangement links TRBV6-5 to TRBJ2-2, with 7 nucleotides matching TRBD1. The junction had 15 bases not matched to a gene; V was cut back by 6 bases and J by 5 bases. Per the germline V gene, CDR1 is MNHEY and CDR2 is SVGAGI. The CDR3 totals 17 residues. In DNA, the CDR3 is TGTGCCAGCAGCCTACGCCTAAACACAGGGGTAACCGGGGAGCTGTTTTTT. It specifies CASSLRLNTGVTGELFF.

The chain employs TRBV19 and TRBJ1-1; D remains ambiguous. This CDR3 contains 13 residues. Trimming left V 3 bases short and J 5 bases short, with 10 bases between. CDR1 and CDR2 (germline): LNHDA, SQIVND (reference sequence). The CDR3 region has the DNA TGTGCCAGTAGTATGGAAGGGTTGACTGAAGCTTTCTTT. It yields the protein CASSMEGLTEAFF.

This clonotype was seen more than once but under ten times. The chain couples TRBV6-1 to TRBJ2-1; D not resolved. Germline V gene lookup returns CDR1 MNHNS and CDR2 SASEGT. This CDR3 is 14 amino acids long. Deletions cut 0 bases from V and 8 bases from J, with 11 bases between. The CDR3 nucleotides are TGTGCCAGCAGTGAAGCCCCCAGCTCCGATGAGCAGTTCTTC. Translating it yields CASSEAPSSDEQFF.

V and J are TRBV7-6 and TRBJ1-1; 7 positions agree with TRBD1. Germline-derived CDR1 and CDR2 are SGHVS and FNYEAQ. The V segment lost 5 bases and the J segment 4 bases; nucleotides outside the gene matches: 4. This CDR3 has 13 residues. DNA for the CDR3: TGTGCCAGCAGCCCGGCAGGGGGCACTGAAGCTTTCTTT. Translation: CASSPAGGTEAFF.

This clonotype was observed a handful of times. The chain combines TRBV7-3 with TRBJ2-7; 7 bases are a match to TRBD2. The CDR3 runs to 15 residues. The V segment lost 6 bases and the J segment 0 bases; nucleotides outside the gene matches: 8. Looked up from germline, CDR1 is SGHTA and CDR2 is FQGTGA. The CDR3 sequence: CASSPPGLRSYEQYF. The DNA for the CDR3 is TGTGCCAGCAGTCCGCCGGGACTACGCTCCTACGAGCAGTACTTC.

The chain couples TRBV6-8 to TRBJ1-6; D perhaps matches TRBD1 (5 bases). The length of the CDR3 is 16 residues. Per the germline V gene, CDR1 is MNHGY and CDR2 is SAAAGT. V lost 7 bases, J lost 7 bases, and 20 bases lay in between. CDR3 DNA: TGTGCCAGCACCCTGCGGGGGGTGGAGGAAAATTCACCCCTCCACTTT. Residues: CASTLRGVEENSPLHF.

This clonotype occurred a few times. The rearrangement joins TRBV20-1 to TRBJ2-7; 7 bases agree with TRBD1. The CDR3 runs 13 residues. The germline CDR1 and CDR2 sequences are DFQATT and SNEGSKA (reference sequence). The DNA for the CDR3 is TGCAGCCTTCGGACAGGATCCCTCTACGAGCAGTACTTC. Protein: CSLRTGSLYEQYF.

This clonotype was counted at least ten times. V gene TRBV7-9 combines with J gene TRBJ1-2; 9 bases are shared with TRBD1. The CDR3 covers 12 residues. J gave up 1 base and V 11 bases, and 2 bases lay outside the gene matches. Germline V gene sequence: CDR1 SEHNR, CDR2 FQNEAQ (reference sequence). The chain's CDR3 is CAGTGYNYGYTF. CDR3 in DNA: TGTGCCGGGACAGGGTATAACTATGGCTACACCTTC.

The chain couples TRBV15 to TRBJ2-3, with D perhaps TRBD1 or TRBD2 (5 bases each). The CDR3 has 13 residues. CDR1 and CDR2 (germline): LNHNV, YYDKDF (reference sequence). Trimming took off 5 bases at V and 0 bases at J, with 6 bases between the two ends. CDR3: CATSGGSTDTQYF. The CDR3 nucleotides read TGTGCCACCAGCGGGGGAAGCACAGATACGCAGTATTTT.

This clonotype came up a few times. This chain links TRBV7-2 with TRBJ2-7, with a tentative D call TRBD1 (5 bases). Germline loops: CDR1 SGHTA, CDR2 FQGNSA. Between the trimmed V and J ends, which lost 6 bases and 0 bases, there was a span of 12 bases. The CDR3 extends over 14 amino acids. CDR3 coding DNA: TGTGCCAGCAGTGTCCAGACAGTCTCCTACGAGCAGTACTTC. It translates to CASSVQTVSYEQYF.

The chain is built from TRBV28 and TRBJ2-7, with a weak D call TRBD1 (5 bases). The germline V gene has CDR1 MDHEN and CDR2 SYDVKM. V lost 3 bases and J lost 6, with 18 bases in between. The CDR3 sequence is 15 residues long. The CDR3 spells CASSFPDISSGEQYF. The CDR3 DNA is TGTGCCAGCAGTTTTCCGGACATTTCCTCCGGCGAGCAGTACTTC.

The CDR3: CSVGRLGRTGELFF. The CDR3 coding sequence is TGCAGCGTTGGACGTTTGGGCCGGACCGGGGAGCTGTTTTTT. The genes are TRBV29-1 and TRBJ2-2, with D unresolved. V was trimmed by 4 bases and J by 5 bases, leaving 14 bases between them. The CDR3 is made up of 14 amino acids. Per the germline V gene, CDR1 is SQVTM and CDR2 is ANQGSEA.

The CDR3 region is CASSEGIGDSYEQYF. CDR3 bases: TGTGCCAGCAGTGAAGGTATCGGGGACTCCTACGAGCAGTACTTC. V and J are TRBV2 and TRBJ2-7; maybe TRBD2 (5 bases). CDR3 size: 15 residues. Trimming left V 1 base short and J 0 bases short, with 10 bases between. Germline V gene data show CDR1 as SNHLY and CDR2 as FYNNEI. The whole variable domain, remainder taken from reference TRBV2 and TRBJ2-7, is EPEVTQTPSHQVTQMGQEVILRCVPISNHLYFYWYRQILGQKVEFLVSFYNNEISEKSEIFDDQFSVERPDGSNFTLKIRSTKLEDSAMYFCASSEGIGDSYEQYFGPGTRLTVT.

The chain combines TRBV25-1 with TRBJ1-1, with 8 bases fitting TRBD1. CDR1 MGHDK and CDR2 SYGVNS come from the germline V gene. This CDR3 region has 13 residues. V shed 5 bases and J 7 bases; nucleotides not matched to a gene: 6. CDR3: CASSWGTGGEAFF. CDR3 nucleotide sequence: TGTGCCAGCAGTTGGGGGACAGGTGGTGAAGCTTTCTTT.

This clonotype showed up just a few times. The CDR3 sequence is CASSPDRSPFNNQPQHF. As DNA, the CDR3 is TGTGCCAGCAGCCCAGACAGGAGCCCTTTTAACAATCAGCCCCAGCATTTT. The chain recombines TRBV6-2 or TRBV6-3 with TRBJ1-5, with TRBD1 as a possible D gene (6 bases). CDR1 and CDR2 from the germline V gene are MNHEY and SVGEGT. Trimming removed 6 bases at V and 3 bases at J, with 21 bases between. CDR3 size: 17 residues.

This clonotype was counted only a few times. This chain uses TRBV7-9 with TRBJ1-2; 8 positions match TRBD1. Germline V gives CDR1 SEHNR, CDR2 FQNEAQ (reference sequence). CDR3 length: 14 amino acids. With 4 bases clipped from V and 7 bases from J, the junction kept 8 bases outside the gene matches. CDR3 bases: TGTGCCAGCAGCTCCGGACAGGGCGCCTTTGGCTACACCTTC. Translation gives CASSSGQGAFGYTF.

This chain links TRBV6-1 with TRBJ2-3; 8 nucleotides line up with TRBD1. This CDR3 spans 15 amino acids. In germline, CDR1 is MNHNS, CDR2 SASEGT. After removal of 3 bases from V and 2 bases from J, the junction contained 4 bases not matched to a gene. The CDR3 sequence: CASSDMTGATDTQYF. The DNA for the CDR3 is TGTGCCAGCAGTGATATGACAGGGGCCACAGATACGCAGTATTTT.

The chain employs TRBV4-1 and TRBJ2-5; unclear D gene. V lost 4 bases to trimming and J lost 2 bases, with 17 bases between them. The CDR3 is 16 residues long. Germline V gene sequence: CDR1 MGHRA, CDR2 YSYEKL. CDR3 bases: TGCGCCAGCAGCCCCGAACGGATAGGGTTACAAGAGACCCAGTACTTC. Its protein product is CASSPERIGLQETQYF.

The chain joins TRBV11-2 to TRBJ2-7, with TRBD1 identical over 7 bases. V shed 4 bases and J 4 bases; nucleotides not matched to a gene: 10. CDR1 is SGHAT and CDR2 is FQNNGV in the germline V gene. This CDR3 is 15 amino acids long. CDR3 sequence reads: CASSSPGTAEYEQYF. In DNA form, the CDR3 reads TGTGCCAGCAGCTCTCCCGGGACAGCCGAGTACGAGCAGTACTTC.

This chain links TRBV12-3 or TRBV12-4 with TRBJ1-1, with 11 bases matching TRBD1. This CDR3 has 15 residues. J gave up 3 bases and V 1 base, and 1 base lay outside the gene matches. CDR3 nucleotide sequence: TGTGCCAGCAGTTTAGGGACAGGGGGCCACACTGAAGCTTTCTTT. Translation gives CASSLGTGGHTEAFF.

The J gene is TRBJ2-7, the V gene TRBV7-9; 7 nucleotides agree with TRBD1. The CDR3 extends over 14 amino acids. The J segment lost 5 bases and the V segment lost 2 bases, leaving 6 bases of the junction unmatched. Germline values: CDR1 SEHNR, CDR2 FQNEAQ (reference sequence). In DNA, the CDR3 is TGTGCCAGCAGCTTACAGGGGGACAGAGACGAGCAGTACTTC. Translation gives CASSLQGDRDEQYF.

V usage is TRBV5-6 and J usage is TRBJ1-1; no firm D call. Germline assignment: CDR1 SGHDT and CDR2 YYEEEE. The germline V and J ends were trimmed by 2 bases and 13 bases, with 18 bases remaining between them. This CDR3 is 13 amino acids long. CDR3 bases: TGTGCCAGCAGCTTAGAGACCCACGGAAGGGATTTCTTT. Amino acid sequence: CASSLETHGRDFF. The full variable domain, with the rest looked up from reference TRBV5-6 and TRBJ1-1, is DAGVTQSPTHLIKTRGQQVTLRCSPKSGHDTVSWYQQALGQGPQFIFQYYEEEERQRGNFPDRFSGHQFPNYSSELNVNALLLGDSALYLCASSLETHGRDFFGQGTRLTVV.

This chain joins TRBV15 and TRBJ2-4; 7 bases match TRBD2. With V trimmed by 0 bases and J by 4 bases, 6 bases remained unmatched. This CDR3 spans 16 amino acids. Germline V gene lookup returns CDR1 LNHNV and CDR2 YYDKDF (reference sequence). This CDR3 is CATSRDPRGGKNIQYF. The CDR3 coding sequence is TGTGCCACCAGCAGAGATCCCCGCGGGGGAAAAAACATTCAGTACTTC. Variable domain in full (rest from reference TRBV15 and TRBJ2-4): DAMVIQNPRYQVTQFGKPVTLSCSQTLNHNVMYWYQQKSSQAPKLLFHYYDKDFNNEADTPDNFQSRRPNTSFCFLDIRSPGLGDTAMYLCATSRDPRGGKNIQYFGAGTRLSVL.

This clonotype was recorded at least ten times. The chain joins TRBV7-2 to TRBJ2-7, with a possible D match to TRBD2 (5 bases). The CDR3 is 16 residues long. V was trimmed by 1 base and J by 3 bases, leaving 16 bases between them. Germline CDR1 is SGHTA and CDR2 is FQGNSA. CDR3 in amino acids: CASSLEPSGIRYEQYF. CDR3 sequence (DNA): TGTGCCAGCAGCTTAGAACCCTCCGGGATCCGCTACGAGCAGTACTTC.

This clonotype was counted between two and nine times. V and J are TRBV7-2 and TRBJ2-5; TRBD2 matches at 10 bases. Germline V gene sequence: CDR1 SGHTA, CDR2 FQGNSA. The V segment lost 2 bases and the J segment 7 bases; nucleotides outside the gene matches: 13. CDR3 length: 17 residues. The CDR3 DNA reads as TGTGCCAGCAGCTTAAGCCCACTAGCGGGGTTGGGTGGGACCCAGTACTTC. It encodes CASSLSPLAGLGGTQYF.

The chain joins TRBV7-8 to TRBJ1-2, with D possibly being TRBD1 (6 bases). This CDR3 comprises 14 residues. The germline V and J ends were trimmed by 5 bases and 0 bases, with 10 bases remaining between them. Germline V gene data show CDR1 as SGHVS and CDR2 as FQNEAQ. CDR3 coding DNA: TGTGCCAGCAGCCAGGACAGAGCTAACTATGGCTACACCTTC. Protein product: CASSQDRANYGYTF. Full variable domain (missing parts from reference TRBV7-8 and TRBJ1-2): GAGVSQSPRYKVAKRGQDVALRCDPISGHVSLFWYQQALGQGPEFLTYFQNEAQLDKSGLPSDRFFAERPEGSVSTLKIQRTQQEDSAVYLCASSQDRANYGYTFGSGTRLTVV.

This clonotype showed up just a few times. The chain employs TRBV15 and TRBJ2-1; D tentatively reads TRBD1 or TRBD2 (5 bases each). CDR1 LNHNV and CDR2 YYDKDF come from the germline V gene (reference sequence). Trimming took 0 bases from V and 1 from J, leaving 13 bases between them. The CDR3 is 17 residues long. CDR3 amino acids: CATSREPGGSSYNEQFF. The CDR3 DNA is TGTGCCACCAGCAGAGAACCTGGGGGAAGTTCCTACAATGAGCAGTTCTTC.

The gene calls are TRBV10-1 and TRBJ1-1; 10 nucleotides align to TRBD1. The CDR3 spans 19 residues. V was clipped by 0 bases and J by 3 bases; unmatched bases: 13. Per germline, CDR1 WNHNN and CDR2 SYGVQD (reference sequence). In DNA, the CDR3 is TGCGCCAGCAGTGAGTCTTGGGACAGGGGCTCTCTAGGGGACACTGAAGCTTTCTTT. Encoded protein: CASSESWDRGSLGDTEAFF.

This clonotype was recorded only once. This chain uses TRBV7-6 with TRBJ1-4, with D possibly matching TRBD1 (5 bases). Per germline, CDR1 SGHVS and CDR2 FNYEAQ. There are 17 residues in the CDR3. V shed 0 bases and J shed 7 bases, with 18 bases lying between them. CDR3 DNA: TGTGCCAGCAGCTTAGCGCAAGGGGAGGCGAGAGTTGAAAAACTGTTTTTT. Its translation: CASSLAQGEARVEKLFF.